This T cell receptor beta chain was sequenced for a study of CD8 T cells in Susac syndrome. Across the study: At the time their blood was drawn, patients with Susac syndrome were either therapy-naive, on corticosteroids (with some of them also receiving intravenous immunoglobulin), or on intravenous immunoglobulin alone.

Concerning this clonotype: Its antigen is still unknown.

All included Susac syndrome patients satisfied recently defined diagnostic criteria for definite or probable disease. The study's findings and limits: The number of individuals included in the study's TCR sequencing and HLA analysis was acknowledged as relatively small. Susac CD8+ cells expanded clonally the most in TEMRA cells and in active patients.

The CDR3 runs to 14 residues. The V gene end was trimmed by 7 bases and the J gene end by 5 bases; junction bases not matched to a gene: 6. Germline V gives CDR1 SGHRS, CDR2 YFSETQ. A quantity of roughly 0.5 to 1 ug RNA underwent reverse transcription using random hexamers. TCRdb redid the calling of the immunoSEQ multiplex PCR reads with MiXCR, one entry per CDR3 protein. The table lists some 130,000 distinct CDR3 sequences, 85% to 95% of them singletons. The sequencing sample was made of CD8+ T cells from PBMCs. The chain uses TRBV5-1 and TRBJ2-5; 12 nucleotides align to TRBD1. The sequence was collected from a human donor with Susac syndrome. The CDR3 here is CASGGTGGSETQYF. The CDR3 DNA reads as TGCGCCAGCGGAGGGACAGGGGGCAGCGAGACCCAGTACTTC.